The entry below gives a single T cell receptor beta chain sequence along with its context. There are many counts of this clonotype. Its antigen target is currently unknown. The sample holds no much larger clone one base away, and base qualities are not on file. The method behind the library was RACE. Sequencing used a NextSeq 500. During library preparation, unique molecular identifiers were attached to individual cDNA molecules so that TCRs could be counted in a quantitative, reproducible way. As for how the authors treated the data: Samples had a median of approximately 93,000 TCRs, with a range from 23,224 to 690,600. The Decombinator software suite was used to annotate the V, J and CDR3 of the TCR reads. For PS versus PT1 abundance plots, all samples were subsampled to the same number of TCRs (28,000). Expanded TCRs were defined as absent before sensitization and observed at least eight times at the 2-week time point. TCRdb reran the public reads through fastp at Q25 and MiXCR, keeping productive beta chains. Rows merge per CDR3 protein into single entries with the most common DNA and genes. The V and J calls, along with clone size, are taken from TCRdb and not from the paper's own processing. This sample is represented by around 45,000 distinct CDR3 sequences; around 4% of them were singletons. The ten largest clonotypes hold about 5.6% of the sample.

This specimen comes from a study of human T cells and chemical hapten exposure (dated by TCRdb to about 2021). The study in broad terms: Libraries were pooled for sequencing, and per-sample TCR yields varied mainly because of small differences in library volumes within the pool. Each blood RNA sample was used to sequence both TCR alpha and TCR beta chains. In alopecia patients, the study followed how the peripheral blood TCR repertoire changed in vivo over primary and secondary sensitization to diphenylcyclopropenone (DPC), a hapten. Findings and caveats that apply to the study as a whole: No change with DPC sensitization was found in the number of TCRs above 1 in 1000 frequency, and no evidence of global repertoire structure alterations was found. After repeated subsampling, changes were observed in the strength of the expansion versus patch-test correlation and in the threshold at which the correlation became significant.

In the paper's terms, the time point label means: healthy volunteer bleed at 6 weeks. Total RNA was extracted from unfractionated whole blood that had been collected in Tempus Blood RNA tubes. Five or six healthy volunteers served as TCR sequencing controls and were bled at day 0, 2 weeks and 6 weeks. Sample: whole blood. The source is a human donor in good health. Some clones in this sample may be carry-over from other donors' samples.

The nucleotide sequence reads TGTGCCAGCAGCGTCCTTGACAGGGGAGGGACCGGGGAGCTGTTTTTT. It encodes CASSVLDRGGTGELFF. This sequence uses TRBV9 and TRBJ2-2; the D gene is possibly TRBD1, with 8 bases matching. CDR1 and CDR2, looked up from the germline V gene, are SGDLS and YYNGEE. The CDR3, from cysteine to phenylalanine, totals 16 residues. The retained sequence is limited to the CDR3, 48 bases, with the frame set at the first base. V and J are truncated by 2 bases and 5 bases respectively, leaving an intervening sequence of 16 bases.